A few counts support the clone carrying this TCR beta chain. CDR3 size: 16 residues. CDR1 is KGHSH and CDR2 is LQKENI in the germline V gene. With 3 bases clipped from V and 1 base from J, the junction kept 8 bases outside the gene matches. This sample was included in a study of response to subunit inactivated influenza vaccine. In TCRdb, the RT-PCR reads were re-called with MiXCR into one record per CDR3 protein. The sample yields a few hundred thousand distinct CDR3 sequences, less than 25% seen once. This sample comprised PBMCs from blood, obtained less than 22 months after vaccination. The rearrangement joins TRBV18 to TRBJ1-1, with 7 bases identical to TRBD1. This clonotype was obtained from a man between 50 and 75 years old who received an inactivated influenza vaccine. This CDR3 reads CASSPRQGSPNTEAFF. Written as DNA, the CDR3 is TGTGCCAGCTCACCGCGACAGGGATCACCGAACACTGAAGCTTTCTTT.